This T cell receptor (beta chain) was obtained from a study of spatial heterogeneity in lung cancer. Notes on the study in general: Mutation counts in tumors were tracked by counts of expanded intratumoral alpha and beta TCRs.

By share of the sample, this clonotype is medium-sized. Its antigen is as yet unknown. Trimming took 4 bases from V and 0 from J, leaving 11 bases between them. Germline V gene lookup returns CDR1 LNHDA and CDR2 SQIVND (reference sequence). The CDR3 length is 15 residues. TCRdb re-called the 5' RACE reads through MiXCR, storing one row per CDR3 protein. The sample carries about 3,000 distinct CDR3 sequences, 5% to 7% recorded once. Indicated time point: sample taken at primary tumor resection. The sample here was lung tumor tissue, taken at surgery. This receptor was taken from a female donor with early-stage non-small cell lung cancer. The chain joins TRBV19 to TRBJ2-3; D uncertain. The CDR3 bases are TGTGCCAGTAGTAATTGGCGGAGTAGCACAGATACGCAGTATTTT. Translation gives CASSNWRSSTDTQYF.